The clone carrying this T cell receptor beta chain occurred a few times. Its matching antigen is unknown. There are 15 residues in the CDR3. The V end lost 1 base, the J end lost 7 bases, and 13 bases lay between the germline ends. CDR1 is MGHDK and CDR2 is SYGVNS in the germline V gene. The data belong to a study of T cell responses to AZD1222 COVID-19 vaccine. Study-level findings and limits: Reportedly, close to half of spike-specific TCRs are directed against unmutated variant regions.

Recipients boosted at about 4 weeks or about 12 weeks are pooled. The table came from immunoSEQ multiplex PCR; TCRdb's copy has only in-frame clones and leaves some out. The table shows about 130,000 clones, with about 93% occurring only once. This sample comprised peripheral blood, obtained 28 days after the second AZD1222 dose. The rearrangement joins TRBV25-1 to TRBJ2-2; D might be TRBD2 (5 bases). The receptor comes from an adult who received the AZD1222 COVID-19 vaccine. CDR3 in DNA: TGTGCCAGCAGTGAATTGGCGGAGGAAAGCGGGGAGCTGTTTTTT. Protein: CASSELAEESGELFF.